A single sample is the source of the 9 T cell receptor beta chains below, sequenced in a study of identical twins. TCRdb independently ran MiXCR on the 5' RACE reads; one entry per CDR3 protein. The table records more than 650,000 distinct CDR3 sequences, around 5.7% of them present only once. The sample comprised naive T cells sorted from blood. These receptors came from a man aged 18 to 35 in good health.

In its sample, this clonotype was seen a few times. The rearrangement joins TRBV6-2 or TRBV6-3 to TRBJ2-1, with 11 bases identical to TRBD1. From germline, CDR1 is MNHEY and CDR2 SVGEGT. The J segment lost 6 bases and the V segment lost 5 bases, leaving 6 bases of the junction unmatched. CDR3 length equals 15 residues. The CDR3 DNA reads TGTGCCAGCAGTGACATAGGACAGGGGGCCAATGAGCAGTTCTTC. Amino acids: CASSDIGQGANEQFF.

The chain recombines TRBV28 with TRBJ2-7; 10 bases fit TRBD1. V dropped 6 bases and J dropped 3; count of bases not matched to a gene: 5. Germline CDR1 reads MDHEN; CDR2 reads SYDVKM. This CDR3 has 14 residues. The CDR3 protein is CASRRDRGFYEQYF. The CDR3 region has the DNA TGTGCCAGCAGAAGGGACAGGGGCTTCTACGAGCAGTACTTC.

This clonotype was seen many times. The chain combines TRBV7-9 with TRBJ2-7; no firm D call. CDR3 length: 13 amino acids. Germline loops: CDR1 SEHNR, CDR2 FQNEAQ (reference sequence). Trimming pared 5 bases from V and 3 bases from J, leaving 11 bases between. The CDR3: CASSRTDNYEQYF. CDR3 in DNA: TGTGCCAGCAGCAGAACAGACAACTACGAGCAGTACTTC.

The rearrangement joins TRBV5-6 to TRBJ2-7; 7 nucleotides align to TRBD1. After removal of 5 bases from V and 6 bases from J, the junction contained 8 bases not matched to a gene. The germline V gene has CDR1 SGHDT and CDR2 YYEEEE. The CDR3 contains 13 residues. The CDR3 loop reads CASRKVDRAEQYF. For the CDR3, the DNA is TGTGCCAGCAGAAAAGTAGACAGGGCCGAGCAGTACTTC.

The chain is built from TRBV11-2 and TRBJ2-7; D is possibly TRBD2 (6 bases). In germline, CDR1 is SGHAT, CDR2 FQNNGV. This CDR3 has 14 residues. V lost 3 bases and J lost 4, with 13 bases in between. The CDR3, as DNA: TGTGCCAGCAGCTTTGGGGGGAGGACGTACGAGCAGTACGTC. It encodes CASSFGGRTYEQYV.

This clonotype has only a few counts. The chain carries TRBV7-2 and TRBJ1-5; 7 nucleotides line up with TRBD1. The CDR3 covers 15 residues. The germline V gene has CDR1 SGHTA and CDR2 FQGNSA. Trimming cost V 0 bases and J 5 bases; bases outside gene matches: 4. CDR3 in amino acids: CASSLATGRDQPQHF. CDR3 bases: TGTGCCAGCAGCTTAGCGACAGGGAGGGATCAGCCCCAGCATTTT.

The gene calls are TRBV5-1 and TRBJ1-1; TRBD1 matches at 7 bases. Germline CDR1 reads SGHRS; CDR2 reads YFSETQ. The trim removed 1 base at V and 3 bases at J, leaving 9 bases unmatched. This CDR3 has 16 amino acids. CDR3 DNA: TGCGCCAGCAGCTTGCTGCCGATTACAGGGGACACTGAAGCTTTCTTT. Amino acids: CASSLLPITGDTEAFF.

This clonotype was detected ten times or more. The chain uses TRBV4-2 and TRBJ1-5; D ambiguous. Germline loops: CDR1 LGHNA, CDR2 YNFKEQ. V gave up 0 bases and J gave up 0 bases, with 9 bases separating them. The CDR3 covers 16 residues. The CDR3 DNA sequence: TGTGCCAGCAGCCAAGATAAGAGGAGTAGCAATCAGCCCCAGCATTTT. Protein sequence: CASSQDKRSSNQPQHF.

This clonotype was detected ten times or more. The DNA for the CDR3 is TGCAGCGTTGGGTCTAGCGGGAGGTACCCCGATACGCAGTATTTT. Its translation is CSVGSSGRYPDTQYF. The chain combines TRBV29-1 with TRBJ2-3, with TRBD2 identical over 11 bases. CDR1 SQVTM and CDR2 ANQGSEA come from the germline V gene. The CDR3 covers 15 residues. Trimming removed 4 bases from V and 6 bases from J; junction bases left unmatched: 9.